These T cell receptor beta chains were read from a single sample in a study of T cell repertoires in cytomegalovirus infection. TCRdb fed the reads into MiXCR, producing one record per CDR3 protein. The table lists around 430,000 distinct CDR3 sequences, 40% to 50% of them singletons. For these TCRs, the target antigens are not known. Sequencing used cultured PBMCs, obtained from culture after CMV antigen stimulation. These receptors came from a human donor in good health (CMV status not recorded). Some clones in this sample may be carry-over from other donors' samples. Both conserved end residues are part of each CDR3. Fields, in order: V gene, J gene, clone size, D gene, CDR3 protein, CDR3 DNA. D genes are given only for firm matches. Clone size is given for some rows only: seen once, a few or many times, or a class if the clone is expanded.

V gene: TRBV6-2/TRBV6-3
J gene: TRBJ2-1
clone size: few
D gene: -
CDR3 protein: CASSYVGRTGRDEQFF
CDR3 DNA: TGTGCCAGCAGTTACGTCGGACGGACGGGTAGGGATGAGCAGTTCTTC

V gene: TRBV2
J gene: TRBJ2-5
clone size: -
D gene: -
CDR3 protein: CASRDTGQETQYF
CDR3 DNA: TGTGCCAGCAGGGATACCGGCCAAGAGACCCAGTACTTC

V gene: TRBV6-6
J gene: TRBJ2-5
clone size: few
D gene: TRBD2
CDR3 protein: CASSEMGRTRTQYF
CDR3 DNA: TGTGCCAGCAGTGAGATGGGTAGGACTAGGACCCAGTACTTC

V gene: TRBV7-6
J gene: TRBJ1-2
clone size: -
D gene: TRBD1
CDR3 protein: CASSPGQGAIGYTF
CDR3 DNA: TGTGCCAGCAGCCCCGGACAGGGGGCGATCGGCTACACCTTC

V gene: TRBV12-5
J gene: TRBJ2-1
clone size: -
D gene: -
CDR3 protein: CASGLVRASRVLNNEQFF
CDR3 DNA: TGTGCTAGTGGTTTGGTAAGGGCGAGCAGGGTGCTAAACAATGAGCAGTTCTTC

V gene: TRBV28
J gene: TRBJ2-5
clone size: -
D gene: -
CDR3 protein: CASSLGSGVGQETQYF
CDR3 DNA: TGTGCCAGCAGTTTGGGTAGCGGCGTGGGGCAAGAGACCCAGTACTTC

V gene: TRBV20-1
J gene: TRBJ1-2
clone size: -
D gene: -
CDR3 protein: CSATRGRNGYTF
CDR3 DNA: TGCAGTGCTACCAGGGGCAGGAATGGCTACACCTTC

V gene: TRBV7-2
J gene: TRBJ2-1
clone size: few
D gene: -
CDR3 protein: CASSLVLASNEQFF
CDR3 DNA: TGTGCCAGCAGCTTAGTACTAGCCTCCAATGAGCAGTTCTTC

V gene: TRBV6-5
J gene: TRBJ1-4
clone size: -
D gene: -
CDR3 protein: CASSYSSGMNEKLFF
CDR3 DNA: TGTGCCAGCAGTTACTCGAGTGGGATGAATGAAAAACTGTTTTTT

V gene: TRBV12-3/TRBV12-4
J gene: TRBJ1-6
clone size: few
D gene: -
CDR3 protein: CASRSQGNESPLHF
CDR3 DNA: TGTGCCAGCAGATCTCAGGGGAATGAATCACCCCTCCACTTT

V gene: TRBV7-2
J gene: TRBJ2-7
clone size: few
D gene: -
CDR3 protein: CASSLTAGREQYF
CDR3 DNA: TGTGCCAGCAGCTTAACCGCCGGACGGGAGCAGTACTTC

V gene: TRBV6-1
J gene: TRBJ2-2
clone size: -
D gene: -
CDR3 protein: CASRGLEGTGELFF
CDR3 DNA: TGTGCCAGCAGGGGACTGGAAGGAACCGGGGAGCTGTTTTTT

V gene: TRBV7-2
J gene: TRBJ2-1
clone size: few
D gene: -
CDR3 protein: CASSSSWGEQFF
CDR3 DNA: TGTGCCAGCAGCTCTAGCTGGGGTGAGCAGTTCTTC

V gene: TRBV6-6
J gene: TRBJ2-3
clone size: few
D gene: TRBD2
CDR3 protein: CASRRTSGRFADTQYF
CDR3 DNA: TGTGCCAGCAGAAGGACTAGCGGGAGGTTCGCAGATACGCAGTATTTT

V gene: TRBV2
J gene: TRBJ2-7
clone size: -
D gene: -
CDR3 protein: CASSEEAGHYEQYF
CDR3 DNA: TGTGCCAGCAGTGAAGAGGCCGGACACTACGAGCAGTACTTC

V gene: TRBV11-2
J gene: TRBJ1-1
clone size: -
D gene: -
CDR3 protein: CASSLEKGDEGNTEAFF
CDR3 DNA: TGTGCCAGCAGCTTAGAAAAGGGGGACGAGGGAAACACTGAAGCTTTCTTT

V gene: TRBV2
J gene: TRBJ2-3
clone size: -
D gene: TRBD1
CDR3 protein: CASNGQGAGTDTQYF
CDR3 DNA: TGTGCCAGCAATGGACAGGGGGCTGGCACAGATACGCAGTATTTT

V gene: TRBV7-6
J gene: TRBJ2-2
clone size: -
D gene: TRBD2
CDR3 protein: CASSLAPGLTNTGELFF
CDR3 DNA: TGTGCCAGCAGCCTCGCGCCGGGACTAACAAACACCGGGGAGCTGTTTTTT

V gene: TRBV12-3/TRBV12-4
J gene: TRBJ2-3
clone size: -
D gene: -
CDR3 protein: CASSPGGSPTDTQYF
CDR3 DNA: TGTGCCAGCAGTCCGGGGGGCAGTCCCACAGATACGCAGTATTTT

V gene: TRBV19
J gene: TRBJ1-6
clone size: many
D gene: TRBD1
CDR3 protein: CASSKTKPQGVRPRINSPLHF
CDR3 DNA: TGTGCCAGTAGCAAAACCAAACCCCAGGGGGTTCGCCCGAGGATTAATTCACCCCTCCACTTT

V gene: TRBV7-2
J gene: TRBJ1-2
clone size: -
D gene: TRBD1
CDR3 protein: CASSLGGTGRNYGYTF
CDR3 DNA: TGTGCCAGCAGCTTAGGGGGGACAGGGCGAAACTATGGCTACACCTTC

V gene: TRBV7-2
J gene: TRBJ2-7
clone size: few
D gene: TRBD2
CDR3 protein: CASSLVVAGGRDEQYF
CDR3 DNA: TGTGCCAGCAGCTTAGTTGTGGCGGGAGGAAGGGACGAGCAGTACTTC

V gene: TRBV7-2
J gene: TRBJ2-5
clone size: -
D gene: TRBD2
CDR3 protein: CASSPGLAVETQYF
CDR3 DNA: TGTGCCAGCAGCCCGGGACTAGCGGTAGAGACCCAGTACTTC

V gene: TRBV18
J gene: TRBJ1-4
clone size: -
D gene: -
CDR3 protein: CASSPWAGVEKLFF
CDR3 DNA: TGTGCCAGCTCACCGTGGGCAGGGGTTGAAAAACTGTTTTTT

V gene: TRBV27
J gene: TRBJ1-1
clone size: once
D gene: -
CDR3 protein: CASSPHGPNTEAFF
CDR3 DNA: TGTGCCAGCAGTCCCCATGGGCCGAACACTGAAGCTTTCTTT

V gene: TRBV7-2
J gene: TRBJ2-7
clone size: -
D gene: -
CDR3 protein: CASSFSFRGGGYEQYF
CDR3 DNA: TGTGCCAGCAGCTTCTCGTTTAGGGGGGGGGGATACGAGCAGTACTTC

V gene: TRBV11-3
J gene: TRBJ2-6
clone size: -
D gene: -
CDR3 protein: CASSFGGPGANVLTF
CDR3 DNA: TGTGCCAGCAGCTTCGGAGGGCCTGGGGCCAACGTCCTGACTTTC

V gene: TRBV7-8
J gene: TRBJ2-4
clone size: -
D gene: -
CDR3 protein: CASSLAALRGNIQYF
CDR3 DNA: TGTGCCAGCAGCTTAGCCGCTCTCCGAGGGAACATTCAGTACTTC

V gene: TRBV7-2
J gene: TRBJ2-7
clone size: -
D gene: -
CDR3 protein: CASSRRNTMTSTYEQYF
CDR3 DNA: TGTGCCAGCAGCCGCAGGAATACCATGACTTCAACCTACGAGCAGTACTTC

V gene: TRBV7-6
J gene: TRBJ1-5
clone size: once
D gene: TRBD1
CDR3 protein: CASSPLPRGPNNQPQHF
CDR3 DNA: TGTGCCAGCAGCCCGCTTCCCAGGGGGCCAAACAATCAGCCCCAGCATTTT

V gene: TRBV20-1
J gene: TRBJ1-4
clone size: -
D gene: TRBD1
CDR3 protein: CSVRTGEGEKLFF
CDR3 DNA: TGCAGTGTTCGGACAGGGGAAGGTGAAAAACTGTTTTTT

V gene: TRBV7-9
J gene: TRBJ2-7
clone size: many
D gene: -
CDR3 protein: CASSGQWPAYEQYF
CDR3 DNA: TGTGCCAGCAGCGGCCAGTGGCCAGCCTACGAGCAGTACTTC

V gene: TRBV6-2/TRBV6-3
J gene: TRBJ1-1
clone size: -
D gene: -
CDR3 protein: CASRVRREVMNTEAFF
CDR3 DNA: TGTGCCAGCAGGGTAAGAAGGGAGGTGATGAACACTGAAGCTTTCTTT